This T cell receptor beta chain was captured by sequencing in a study of CD8 T cells in Susac syndrome. Germline-derived CDR1 and CDR2 are SNHLY and FYNNEI. V was pared by 7 bases and J by 1 base, with 20 bases between. The CDR3 has 16 residues. RNA in amounts of roughly 0.5 to 1 ug was reverse transcribed with random hexamers. With immunoSEQ multiplex PCR, TCR beta CDR3 was amplified across 54 Vbeta and 13 Jbeta. TCRdb reprocessed the immunoSEQ multiplex PCR reads via MiXCR and lists one record per CDR3 protein. The table shows 65,000 to 85,000 distinct CDR3 sequences, with approximately 93% occurring only once. The patients with Susac syndrome satisfied recently defined diagnostic criteria for either definite or probable disease.

The sequence derives from a human donor with Susac syndrome. The source material was CD8+ T cells from PBMCs. J is TRBJ2-7 and V is TRBV2; a weak D match, TRBD2 (6 bases). The DNA for the CDR3 is TGTGCCAGCACACCCGGCGGGGCAGGGCAATCCTACGAGCAGTACTTC. This gives the protein CASTPGGAGQSYEQYF.